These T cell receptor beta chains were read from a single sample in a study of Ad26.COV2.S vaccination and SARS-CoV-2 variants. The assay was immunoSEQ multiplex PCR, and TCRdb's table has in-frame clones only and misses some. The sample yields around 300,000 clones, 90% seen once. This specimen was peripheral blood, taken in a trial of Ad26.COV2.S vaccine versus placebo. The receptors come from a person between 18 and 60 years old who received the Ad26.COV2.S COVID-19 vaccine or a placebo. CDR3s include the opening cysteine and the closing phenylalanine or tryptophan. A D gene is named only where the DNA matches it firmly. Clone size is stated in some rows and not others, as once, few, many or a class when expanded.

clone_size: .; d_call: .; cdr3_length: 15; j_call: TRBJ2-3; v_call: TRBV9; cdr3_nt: TGTGCCAGCAGCGTAGGTGCGGGAAGCACAGATACGCAGTATTTT; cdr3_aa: CASSVGAGSTDTQYF
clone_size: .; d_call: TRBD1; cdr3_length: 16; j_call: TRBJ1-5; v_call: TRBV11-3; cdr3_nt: TGTGCCAGCTATAAAGGCACGGGGACAGCAAATCAGCCCCAGCATTTT; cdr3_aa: CASYKGTGTANQPQHF
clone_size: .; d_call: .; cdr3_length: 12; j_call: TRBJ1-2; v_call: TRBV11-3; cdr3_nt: TGTGCCAGCAGCTTTACGGGCCTCGGCTACACCTTC; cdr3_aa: CASSFTGLGYTF
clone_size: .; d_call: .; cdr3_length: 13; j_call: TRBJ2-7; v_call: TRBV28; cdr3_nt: TGTGCCAGCAACATAGGCCCTTCCTACGAGCAGTACTTC; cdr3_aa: CASNIGPSYEQYF
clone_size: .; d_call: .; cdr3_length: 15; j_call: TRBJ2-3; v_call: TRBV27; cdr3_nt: TGTGCCAGCAGAAGCGCAGGGTTTGCTTCAGATACGCAGTATTTT; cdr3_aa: CASRSAGFASDTQYF
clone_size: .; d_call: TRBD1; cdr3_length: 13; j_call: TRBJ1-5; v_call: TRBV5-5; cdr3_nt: TGTGCCAGCAGTTACAGGGGGCTGGAGCCCCAGCATTTT; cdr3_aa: CASSYRGLEPQHF
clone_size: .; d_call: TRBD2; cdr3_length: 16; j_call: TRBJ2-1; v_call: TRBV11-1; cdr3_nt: TGTGCCAGCAGCTCCTCCTCTTTTTTGCGGGAGGGCCAGCAGTTCTTC; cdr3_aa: CASSSSSFLREGQQFF
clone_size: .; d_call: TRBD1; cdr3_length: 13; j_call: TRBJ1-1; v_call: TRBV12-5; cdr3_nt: TGTGCTGGGGCGGGACAGGGAAACACTGAAGCTTTCTTT; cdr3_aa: CAGAGQGNTEAFF
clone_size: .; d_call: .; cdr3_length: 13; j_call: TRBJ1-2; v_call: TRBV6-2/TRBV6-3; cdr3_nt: TGTGCCAGCAGTTACGTCGGACTGGGGGGCTACACCTTC; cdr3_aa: CASSYVGLGGYTF
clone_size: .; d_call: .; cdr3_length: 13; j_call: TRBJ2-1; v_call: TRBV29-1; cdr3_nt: TGCAGCGCGAGAGACCCAAACTACAATGAGCAGTTCTTC; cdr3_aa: CSARDPNYNEQFF
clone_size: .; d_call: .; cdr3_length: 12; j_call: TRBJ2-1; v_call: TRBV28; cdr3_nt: TGTGCCAGCAGTTTTCTTTGGGGCGAGCAGTTCTTC; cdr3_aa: CASSFLWGEQFF
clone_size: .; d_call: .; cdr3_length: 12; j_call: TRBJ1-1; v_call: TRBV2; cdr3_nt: TGTGCCAGCAGTGAAGGGCCCCTTGAAGCTTTCTTT; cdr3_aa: CASSEGPLEAFF
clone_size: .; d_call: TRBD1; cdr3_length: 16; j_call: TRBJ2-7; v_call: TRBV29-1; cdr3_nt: TGCAGCGTCCCGGGACAGGGGGCGCTTTCTCGGTCCGAGCAGTACTTC; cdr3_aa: CSVPGQGALSRSEQYF
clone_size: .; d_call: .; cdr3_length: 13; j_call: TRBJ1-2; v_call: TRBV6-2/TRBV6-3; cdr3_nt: TGTGCCAGCAGTCGGCAGCTTAACTATGGCTACACCTTC; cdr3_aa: CASSRQLNYGYTF
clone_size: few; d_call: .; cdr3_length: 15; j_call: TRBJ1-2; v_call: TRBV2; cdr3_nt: TGTGCCAGCAGTGAAGGCGGGGGCGGTAACTATGGCTACACCTTC; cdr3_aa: CASSEGGGGNYGYTF
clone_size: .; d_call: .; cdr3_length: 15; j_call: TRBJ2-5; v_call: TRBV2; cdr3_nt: TGTGCCAGCAGTGTGATACCCCCGGGGGAAGAGACCCAGTACTTC; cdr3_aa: CASSVIPPGEETQYF
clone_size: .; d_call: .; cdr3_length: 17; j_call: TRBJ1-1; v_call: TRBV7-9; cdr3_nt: TGTGCCAGCAGCGCTCCCCTTCCCGGGACGGTGGGGTCCGAAGCTTTCTTT; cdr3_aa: CASSAPLPGTVGSEAFF
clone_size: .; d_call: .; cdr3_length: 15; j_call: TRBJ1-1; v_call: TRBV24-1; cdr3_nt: TGTGCCACCGGCCAAGGGGCGCGTGGGAACACTGAAGCTTTCTTT; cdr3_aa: CATGQGARGNTEAFF
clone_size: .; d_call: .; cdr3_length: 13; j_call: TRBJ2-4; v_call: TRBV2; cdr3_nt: TGTGCCAGCAGTGAAGCGGCTGGTGTAGGGGTTAACTTC; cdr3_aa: CASSEAAGVGVNF
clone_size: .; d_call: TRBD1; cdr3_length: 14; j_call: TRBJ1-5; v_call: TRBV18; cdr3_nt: TGTGCCAGCTCGGAACAGGGGGACGGGCAGCCCCAGCATTTT; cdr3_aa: CASSEQGDGQPQHF
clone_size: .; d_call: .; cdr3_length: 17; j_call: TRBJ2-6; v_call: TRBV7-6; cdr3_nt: TGTGCCACCGACGGCGGACCAAAAGGCTCTGGGGCCAACGTCCTGACTTTC; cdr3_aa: CATDGGPKGSGANVLTF
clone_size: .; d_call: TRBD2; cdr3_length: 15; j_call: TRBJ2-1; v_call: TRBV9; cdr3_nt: TGTGCCAGCAGCCCCGGGACTAGTACGTCAGCGGCGCAGTTCTTC; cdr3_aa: CASSPGTSTSAAQFF
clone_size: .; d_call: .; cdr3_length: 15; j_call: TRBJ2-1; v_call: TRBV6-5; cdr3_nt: TGTGCCAGCAGTTACGGGCCAGGGTCAAATAATGAGCAGTTCTTC; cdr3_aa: CASSYGPGSNNEQFF
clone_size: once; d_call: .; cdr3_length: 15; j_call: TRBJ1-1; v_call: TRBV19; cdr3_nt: TGTGCCAGTAGTATCATCATCCAAACAGGGTCTGAAGCTTTCTTT; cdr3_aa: CASSIIIQTGSEAFF
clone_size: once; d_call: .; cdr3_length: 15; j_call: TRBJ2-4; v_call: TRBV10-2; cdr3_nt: TGCGCCAGCAGTGATCCAGGGGTGGCCAAAAACATTCAGTACTTC; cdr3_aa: CASSDPGVAKNIQYF
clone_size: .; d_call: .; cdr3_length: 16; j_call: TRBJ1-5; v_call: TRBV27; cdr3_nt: TGTGCCAGCAGTCTAACCGGGCTCCTGGGCAATCAGCCCCAGCATTTT; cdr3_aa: CASSLTGLLGNQPQHF
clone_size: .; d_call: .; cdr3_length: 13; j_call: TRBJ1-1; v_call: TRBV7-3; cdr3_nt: TGTGCCAGCAGCTTAAAATTGGACACTGAAGCTTTCTTT; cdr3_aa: CASSLKLDTEAFF
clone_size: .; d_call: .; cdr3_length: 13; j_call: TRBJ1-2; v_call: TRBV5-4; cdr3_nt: TGTGCCAGCACCCATCAGAGTGGTACCGGCTACACCTTC; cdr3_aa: CASTHQSGTGYTF
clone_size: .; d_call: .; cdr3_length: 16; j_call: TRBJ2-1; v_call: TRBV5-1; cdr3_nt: TGCGCCAGCAGCTTAGGACGGGACACCTTATACAATGAGCAGTTCTTC; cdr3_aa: CASSLGRDTLYNEQFF
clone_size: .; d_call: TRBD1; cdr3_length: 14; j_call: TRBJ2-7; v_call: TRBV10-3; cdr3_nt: TGTGCCATCAGCCCGGGACAGAGCCTCGACGAGCAGTACTTC; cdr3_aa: CAISPGQSLDEQYF
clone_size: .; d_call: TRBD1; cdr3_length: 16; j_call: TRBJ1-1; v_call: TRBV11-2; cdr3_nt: TGTGCCAGCAGCTTAAGGGGGACAGGGGTGAACACTGAAGCTTTCTTT; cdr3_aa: CASSLRGTGVNTEAFF
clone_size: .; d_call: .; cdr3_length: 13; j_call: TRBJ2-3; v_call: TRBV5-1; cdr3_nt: TGCGCCAGCACCCGGGACAGCACAGATACGCAGTATTTT; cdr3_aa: CASTRDSTDTQYF
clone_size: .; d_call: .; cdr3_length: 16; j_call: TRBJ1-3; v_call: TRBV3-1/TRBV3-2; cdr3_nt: TGTGCCAGCAGCCAACCCTCAGGGTCCTCTGGAAACACCATATATTTT; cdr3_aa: CASSQPSGSSGNTIYF
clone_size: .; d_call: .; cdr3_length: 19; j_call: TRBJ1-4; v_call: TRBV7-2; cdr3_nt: TGTGCCAGCAGCTTAGCCTCCAGGGAGGCGGTTGCAACTAATGAAAAACTGTTTTTT; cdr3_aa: CASSLASREAVATNEKLFF
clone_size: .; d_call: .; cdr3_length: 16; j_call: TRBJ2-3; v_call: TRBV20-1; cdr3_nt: TGCAGTGCTAGTGGGACGCTTCTGGGCGGCGGAGATACGCAGTATTTT; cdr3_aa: CSASGTLLGGGDTQYF
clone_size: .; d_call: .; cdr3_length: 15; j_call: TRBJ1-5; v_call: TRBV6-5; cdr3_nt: TGTGCCAGCAGTTACTCACAGGGAAGCAATCAGCCCCAGCATTTT; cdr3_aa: CASSYSQGSNQPQHF
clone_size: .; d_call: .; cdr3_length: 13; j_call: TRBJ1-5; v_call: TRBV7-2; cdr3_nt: TGTGCCAGCAGCTTAGATCGAAATCAGCCCCAGCATTTT; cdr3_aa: CASSLDRNQPQHF
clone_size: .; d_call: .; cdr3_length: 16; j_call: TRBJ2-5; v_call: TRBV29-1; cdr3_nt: TGCAGCGTTGAAGATATCGACAGCCAGCACCAAGAGACCCAGTACTTC; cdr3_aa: CSVEDIDSQHQETQYF
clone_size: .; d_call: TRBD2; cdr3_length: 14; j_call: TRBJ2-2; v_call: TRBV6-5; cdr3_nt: TGTGCCAGCAGGCGGGGGATGAACACCGGGGAGCTGTTTTTT; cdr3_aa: CASRRGMNTGELFF
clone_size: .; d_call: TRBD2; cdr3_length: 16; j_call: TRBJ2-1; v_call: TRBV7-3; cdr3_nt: TGTGCCAGCAGTAACCCCGGGACTAGCGGGTTGCATGAGCAGTTCTTC; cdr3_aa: CASSNPGTSGLHEQFF
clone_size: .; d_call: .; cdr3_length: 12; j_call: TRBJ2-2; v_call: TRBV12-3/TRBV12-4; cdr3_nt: TGTGCCAGCAGCCTCCTAAGGGAGGAGCTGTTTTTT; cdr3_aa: CASSLLREELFF
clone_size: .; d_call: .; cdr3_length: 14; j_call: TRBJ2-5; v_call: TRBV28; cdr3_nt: TGTGCCAGCAGTTTTCCAGGGCCACAAGAGACCCAGTACTTC; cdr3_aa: CASSFPGPQETQYF
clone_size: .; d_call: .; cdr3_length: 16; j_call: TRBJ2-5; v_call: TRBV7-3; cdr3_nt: TGTGCCAGCAGCTTACAAGGGGCTGGGGACCAAGAGACCCAGTACTTC; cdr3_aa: CASSLQGAGDQETQYF
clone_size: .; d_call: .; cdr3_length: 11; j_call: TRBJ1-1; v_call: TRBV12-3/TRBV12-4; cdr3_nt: TGTGCCAGCAGTTCAAATACTGAAGCTTTCTTT; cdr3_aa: CASSSNTEAFF
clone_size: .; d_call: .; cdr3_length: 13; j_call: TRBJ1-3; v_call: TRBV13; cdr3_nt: TGTGCCAGCAGCTTGGGCCCGGCAAACACCATATATTTT; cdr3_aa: CASSLGPANTIYF
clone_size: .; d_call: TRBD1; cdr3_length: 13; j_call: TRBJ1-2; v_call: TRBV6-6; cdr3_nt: TGTGCCAGCAGGGGGACAGGGAGGGATGGCTACACCTTC; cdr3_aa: CASRGTGRDGYTF
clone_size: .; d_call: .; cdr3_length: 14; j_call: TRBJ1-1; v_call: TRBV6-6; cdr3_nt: TGTGCCAGCAGCCGGGGACCGCTGAACACTGAAGCTTTCTTT; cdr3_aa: CASSRGPLNTEAFF